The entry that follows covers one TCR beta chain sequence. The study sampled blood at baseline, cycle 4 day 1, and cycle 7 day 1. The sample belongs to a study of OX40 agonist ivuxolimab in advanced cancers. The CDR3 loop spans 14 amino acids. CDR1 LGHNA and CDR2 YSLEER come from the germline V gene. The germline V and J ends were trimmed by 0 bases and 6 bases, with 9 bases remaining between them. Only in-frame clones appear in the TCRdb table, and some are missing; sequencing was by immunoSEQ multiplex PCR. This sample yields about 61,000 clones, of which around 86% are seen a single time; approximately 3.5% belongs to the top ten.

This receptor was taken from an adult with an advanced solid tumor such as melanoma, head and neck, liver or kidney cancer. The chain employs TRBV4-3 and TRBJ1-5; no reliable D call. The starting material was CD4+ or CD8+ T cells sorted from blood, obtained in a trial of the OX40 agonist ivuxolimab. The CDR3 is CASSQDGSGQPQHF. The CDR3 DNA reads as TGCGCCAGCAGCCAAGATGGATCCGGTCAGCCCCAGCATTTT.